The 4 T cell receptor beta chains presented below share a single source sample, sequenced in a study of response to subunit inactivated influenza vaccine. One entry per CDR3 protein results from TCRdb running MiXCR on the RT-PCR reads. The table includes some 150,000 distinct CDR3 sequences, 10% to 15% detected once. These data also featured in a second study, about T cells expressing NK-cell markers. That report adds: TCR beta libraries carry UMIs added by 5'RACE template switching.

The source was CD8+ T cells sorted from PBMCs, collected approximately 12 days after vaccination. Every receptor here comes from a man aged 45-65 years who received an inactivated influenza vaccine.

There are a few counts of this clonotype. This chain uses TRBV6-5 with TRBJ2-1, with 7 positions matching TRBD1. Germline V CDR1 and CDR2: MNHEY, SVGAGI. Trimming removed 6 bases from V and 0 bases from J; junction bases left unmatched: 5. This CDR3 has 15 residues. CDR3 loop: CASRTGVTSYNEQFF. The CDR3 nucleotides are TGTGCCAGCAGAACAGGGGTAACCTCCTACAATGAGCAGTTCTTC.

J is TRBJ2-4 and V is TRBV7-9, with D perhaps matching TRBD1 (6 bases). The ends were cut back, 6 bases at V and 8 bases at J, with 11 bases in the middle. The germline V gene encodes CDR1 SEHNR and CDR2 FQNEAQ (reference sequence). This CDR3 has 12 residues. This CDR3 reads CASRNRADIQYF. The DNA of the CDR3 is TGTGCCAGCAGAAACAGGGCGGACATTCAGTACTTC.

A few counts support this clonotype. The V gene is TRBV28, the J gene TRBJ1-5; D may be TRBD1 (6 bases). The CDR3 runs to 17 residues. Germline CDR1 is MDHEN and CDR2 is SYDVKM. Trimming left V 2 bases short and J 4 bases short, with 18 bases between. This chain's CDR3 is CASSLGVGGLGNQPQHF. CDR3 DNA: TGTGCCAGCAGTTTAGGCGTAGGGGGATTGGGAAATCAGCCCCAGCATTTT. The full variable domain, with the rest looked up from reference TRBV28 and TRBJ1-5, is DVKVTQSSRYLVKRTGEKVFLECVQDMDHENMFWYRQDPGLGLRLIYFSYDVKMKEKGDIPEGYSVSREKKERFSLILESASTNQTSMYLCASSLGVGGLGNQPQHFGDGTRLSIL.

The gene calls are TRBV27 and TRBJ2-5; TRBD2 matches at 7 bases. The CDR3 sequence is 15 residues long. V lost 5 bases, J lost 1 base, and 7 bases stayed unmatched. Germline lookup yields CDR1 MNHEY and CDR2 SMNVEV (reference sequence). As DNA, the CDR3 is TGTGCCAGCAGTCCCTTAGCGGGCAGCCAAGAGACCCAGTACTTC. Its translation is CASSPLAGSQETQYF.